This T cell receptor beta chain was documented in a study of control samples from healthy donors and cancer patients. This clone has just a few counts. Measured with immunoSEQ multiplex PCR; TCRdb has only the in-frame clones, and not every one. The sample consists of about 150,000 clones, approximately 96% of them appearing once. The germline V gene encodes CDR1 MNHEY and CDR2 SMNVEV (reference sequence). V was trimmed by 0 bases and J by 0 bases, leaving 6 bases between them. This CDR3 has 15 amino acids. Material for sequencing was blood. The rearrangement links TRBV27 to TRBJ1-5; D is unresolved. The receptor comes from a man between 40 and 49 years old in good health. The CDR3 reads CASSLSKPSNQPQHF. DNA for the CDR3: TGTGCCAGCAGTTTATCGAAACCTAGCAATCAGCCCCAGCATTTT.